This T cell receptor beta chain appears in the sequencing data of a study of T cell responses to AZD1222 COVID-19 vaccine. The protocol was immunoSEQ multiplex PCR, while the TCRdb copy is restricted to in-frame clones and leaves out a portion. The data hold 150,000 to 200,000 clones, with 80% to 90% observed a single time. This clone was detected a few times. No antigen is known for it. Study-level points and caveats: Clonal diversity was possibly underestimated, and white British individuals and females predominated among donors. A rise in Spike-specific TCR breadth and depth followed two AZD1222 doses. Every sample of the repertoires postdated the peak T cell response.

The source material was peripheral blood, sampled on day 0 of MenACWY control vaccination. The sequence was obtained from an adult in good health.

The CDR3 region has the DNA TGTGCCAGTAGAGCCCGGGGTTTCGACGAGCAGTACTTC. The encoded protein is CASRARGFDEQYF. V usage is TRBV19 and J usage is TRBJ2-7, with D possibly matching TRBD2 (5 bases). This CDR3 spans 13 amino acids. Trimming took off 6 bases at V and 5 bases at J, with 14 bases between the two ends. Germline CDR1 is LNHDA and CDR2 is SQIVND (reference sequence).